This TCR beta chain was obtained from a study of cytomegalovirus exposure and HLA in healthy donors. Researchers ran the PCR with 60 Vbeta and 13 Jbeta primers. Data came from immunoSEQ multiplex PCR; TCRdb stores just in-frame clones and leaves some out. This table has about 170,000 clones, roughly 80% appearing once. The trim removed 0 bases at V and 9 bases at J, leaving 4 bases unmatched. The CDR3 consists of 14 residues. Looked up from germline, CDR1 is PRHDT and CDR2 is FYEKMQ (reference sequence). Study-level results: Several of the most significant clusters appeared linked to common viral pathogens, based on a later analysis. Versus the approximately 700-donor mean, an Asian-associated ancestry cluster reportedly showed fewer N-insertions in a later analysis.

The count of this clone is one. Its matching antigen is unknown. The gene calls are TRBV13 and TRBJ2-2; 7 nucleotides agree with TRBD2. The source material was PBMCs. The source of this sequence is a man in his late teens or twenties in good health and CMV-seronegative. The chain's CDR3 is CASSLGPLARELFF. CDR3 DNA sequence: TGTGCCAGCAGCTTAGGCCCACTAGCGAGGGAGCTGTTTTTT.